This entry features one T cell receptor beta chain sequence. What it recognizes is unknown. Profiling that covered TCR beta VDJ and CDR3 relied on genomic DNA as its template. TCRdb re-analysed the reads in MiXCR, keeping a single row per CDR3 protein. The sample shows approximately 81,000 distinct CDR3 sequences, about half of them seen only once. This sample is part of a study of CD8+CD57+ T cells in acquired aplastic anemia. Study outcomes and limitations: The study identified roughly 29 CD8+ CDR3 sequences shared by patients and controls.

J was trimmed by 3 bases and V by 0 bases; bases with no gene match: 7. Germline-derived CDR1 and CDR2 are SGHDN and FVKESK. The CDR3 runs 17 residues. This clonotype was sampled from a human donor in good health, serving as a control. Sequencing was done on a sample of sorted CD4+, CD8+, or CD8+CD57+ T cells (not recorded which) from PBMCs. This rearrangement joins TRBV14 to TRBJ2-1, with 8 bases fitting TRBD1. This chain's CDR3 is CASSQDTGRGLYNEQFF. The CDR3 DNA sequence: TGTGCCAGCAGCCAAGATACGGGCAGGGGGCTCTACAATGAGCAGTTCTTC.